What follows describes a single T cell receptor (beta chain). The CDR3 length is 17 residues. The V segment lost 7 bases and the J segment 9 bases; nucleotides outside the gene matches: 15. Germline V gives CDR1 LNHDA, CDR2 SQIVND (reference sequence). What was sequenced were expressed TCRB transcripts, since all of the isolated RNA had been reverse transcribed. The method was immunoSEQ multiplex PCR; TCRdb's version includes in-frame clones alone and lacks a portion of them. The data show about 270,000 clones, roughly an eighth seen once. This sample stems from a study of beta chain features in type 1 diabetes.

This chain uses TRBV19 with TRBJ1-6; 10 nucleotides agree with TRBD1. The sample taken for sequencing was naive CD4+ T cells from blood. The source is a woman aged 40 to 50 in good health. The CDR3, as DNA: TGTGCCAGTACCGCCGGGACAGGGGTTGCAGGGAGTTCACCCCTCCACTTT. Its protein is CASTAGTGVAGSSPLHF.